The 17 T cell receptor beta chains given below trace back to one sample, sequenced in a study of blood T cell repertoires in COVID-19. Produced via immunoSEQ multiplex PCR; TCRdb's table is partial and in-frame only. The profile shows roughly 86,000 clones, about four fifths of them singletons. The sequenced sample was peripheral blood. The source of these receptors is a woman in her 70s with acute or convalescent COVID-19.

The chain couples TRBV2 to TRBJ2-3, with D unclear. Germline V gene data show CDR1 as SNHLY and CDR2 as FYNNEI. The CDR3 has 13 amino acids. The germline V and J ends were trimmed by 5 bases and 6 bases, with 12 bases remaining between them. This CDR3 is CASSIYSIDTQYF. DNA of the CDR3: TGTGCCAGCAGTATATACTCGATCGATACGCAGTATTTT.

The chain is built from TRBV9 and TRBJ2-7; 10 bases are shared with TRBD1. The CDR3 is 15 amino acids. Germline CDR1 reads SGDLS; CDR2 reads YYNGEE. V trimming: 0 bases; J trimming: 4 bases; junction bases outside the gene matches: 4. CDR3 bases: TGTGCCAGCAGCGTAGCTACGGGACAGGGGTACGAGCAGTACTTC. Amino acid sequence: CASSVATGQGYEQYF.

In DNA form, the CDR3 reads TGTGCCAGCAGTCTGGACAGGGGCACTGAAGCTTTCTTT. This gives the protein CASSLDRGTEAFF. The V and J genes are TRBV2 and TRBJ1-1, with 9 bases that match TRBD1. V trimming: 5 bases; J trimming: 4 bases; junction bases outside the gene matches: 2. Germline lookup yields CDR1 SNHLY and CDR2 FYNNEI. The CDR3 is made up of 13 amino acids.

This chain connects TRBV11-2 to TRBJ2-3; 8 bases map to TRBD1. This CDR3 comprises 15 residues. Trimming took 3 bases from V and 2 from J; bases not matched to a gene: 4. Germline values: CDR1 SGHAT, CDR2 FQNNGV. CDR3 coding DNA: TGTGCCAGCAGCTTGGGACAGGAATACACAGATACGCAGTATTTT. Protein product: CASSLGQEYTDTQYF.

This clone appeared once. The rearrangement uses TRBV27 and TRBJ2-1; 11 bases agree with TRBD2. This CDR3 is 15 amino acids long. V lost 3 bases, J lost 4 bases, and 2 bases stayed unmatched. Germline V gene data show CDR1 as MNHEY and CDR2 as SMNVEV (reference sequence). CDR3 bases: TGTGCCAGCAGTTTGAGACTAGCGGGGTACAATGAGCAGTTCTTC. Amino acid sequence: CASSLRLAGYNEQFF.

J is TRBJ1-2 and V is TRBV5-1; 9 nucleotides agree with TRBD1. The CDR3 consists of 14 residues. Unmatched junction bases numbered 5, after V lost 5 bases and J lost 3 bases. Germline values: CDR1 SGHRS, CDR2 YFSETQ. The CDR3, as DNA: TGCGCCAGCAGTACAGGGGGCGCCGACTATGGCTACACCTTC. This encodes CASSTGGADYGYTF.

The chain joins TRBV28 to TRBJ1-5, with D possibly TRBD1 on 5 matching bases. Deletions cut 7 bases from V and 6 bases from J, with 19 bases between. CDR3 length equals 15 residues. Per the germline V gene, CDR1 is MDHEN and CDR2 is SYDVKM. The CDR3 nucleotides are TGTGCCAGCAACCTTCCGGTCGGGGGGGTTCAGCCCCAGCATTTT. It yields the protein CASNLPVGGVQPQHF.

J is TRBJ1-1 and V is TRBV19; TRBD1 is a possible D gene (5 bases). Germline CDR1 LNHDA, CDR2 SQIVND (reference sequence). Trimming took 8 bases from V and 2 from J, leaving 9 bases between them. There are 12 residues in the CDR3. DNA of the CDR3: TGTGCCAGTCGACAGAGCAACACTGAAGCTTTCTTT. It specifies CASRQSNTEAFF.

V is TRBV14 and J is TRBJ1-1; no reliable D call. Germline V gives CDR1 SGHDN, CDR2 FVKESK. The CDR3 sequence is 14 residues long. The V and J ends lost 0 bases and 5 bases respectively, with 10 bases between them. This CDR3 reads CASSQDPGRTEAFF. As DNA, the CDR3 is TGTGCCAGCAGCCAAGATCCGGGGAGGACTGAAGCTTTCTTT.

V usage is TRBV3-1 (or the pseudogene TRBV3-2) and J usage is TRBJ1-1, with 9 bases matching TRBD1. V was pared by 1 base and J by 7 bases, with 7 bases of the junction left unmatched. CDR3 length: 15 amino acids. Per germline, CDR1 LGHDT and CDR2 YNNKEL (reference sequence). The CDR3: CASSQVRDRADEAFF. DNA of the CDR3: TGTGCCAGCAGCCAAGTTCGGGACAGGGCGGATGAAGCTTTCTTT.

This clone was found once. J is TRBJ1-2 and V is TRBV5-6; D is possibly TRBD1 (5 bases). Germline lookup yields CDR1 SGHDT and CDR2 YYEEEE. V was pared by 2 bases and J by 2 bases, with 10 bases between. The CDR3 spans 14 residues. In DNA form, the CDR3 reads TGTGCCAGCAGCTTCGCCAGGGCCAACTATGGCTACACCTTC. Amino acid sequence: CASSFARANYGYTF.

This clone was seen a few times. CDR3 DNA: TGTGCCAGCAGTGAAAATCGGGGGGACGGAGAGCAGTTCTTC. Its protein product is CASSENRGDGEQFF. This chain joins TRBV6-1 and TRBJ2-1, with 7 bases fitting TRBD2. Germline V gene sequence: CDR1 MNHNS, CDR2 SASEGT. V gave up 2 bases and J gave up 10 bases; unmatched junction bases: 8. The length of the CDR3 is 14 residues.

The chain recombines TRBV10-3 with TRBJ2-3; 11 bases fit TRBD2. Germline V gene data show CDR1 as ENHRY and CDR2 as SYGVKD. The CDR3 runs to 20 residues. V was pared by 6 bases and J by 2 bases, with 19 bases of the junction left unmatched. The CDR3 region is CAISVNRTSGPTKDTDTQYF. As DNA, the CDR3 is TGTGCCATCAGCGTAAACAGGACTAGCGGGCCGACAAAAGACACAGATACGCAGTATTTT.

V and J are TRBV30 and TRBJ1-1, with 9 bases aligning to TRBD1. The CDR3 runs to 12 residues. Germline values: CDR1 GTSNPN, CDR2 SVGIG (reference sequence). The trim removed 0 bases at V and 10 bases at J, leaving 3 bases unmatched. DNA of the CDR3: TGTGCCTGGAGTGTTACAGGGGGCAGAGCTTTCTTT. It codes for CAWSVTGGRAFF.

This chain uses TRBV13 with TRBJ1-2, with D perhaps TRBD1 (5 bases). Germline V gives CDR1 PRHDT, CDR2 FYEKMQ (reference sequence). With 3 bases removed from V and 1 base from J, the gap between germline ends came to 15 bases. The CDR3 runs to 16 residues. CDR3 sequence reads: CASSFTSGGGNYGYTF. Here the CDR3 DNA reads TGTGCCAGCAGCTTCACCTCCGGGGGAGGTAACTATGGCTACACCTTC.

This chain uses TRBV5-1 with TRBJ2-7; TRBD2 is a possible D gene (5 bases). The CDR3 has 14 residues. Germline lookup yields CDR1 SGHRS and CDR2 YFSETQ. V shed 4 bases and J shed 6 bases, with 17 bases lying between them. Written as DNA, the CDR3 is TGCGCCAGCAGCCAGCTTCTGGACCGGGGCGAGCAGTACTTC. Translation gives CASSQLLDRGEQYF.

The rearrangement joins TRBV19 to TRBJ1-1, with 9 bases aligning to TRBD1. J was trimmed by 3 bases and V by 8 bases; bases with no gene match: 10. This CDR3 is 15 amino acids long. Germline V gene lookup returns CDR1 LNHDA and CDR2 SQIVND (reference sequence). The CDR3 reads CASCPPGQGYTEAFF. CDR3 DNA sequence: TGTGCCAGTTGCCCGCCGGGACAGGGTTACACTGAAGCTTTCTTT.